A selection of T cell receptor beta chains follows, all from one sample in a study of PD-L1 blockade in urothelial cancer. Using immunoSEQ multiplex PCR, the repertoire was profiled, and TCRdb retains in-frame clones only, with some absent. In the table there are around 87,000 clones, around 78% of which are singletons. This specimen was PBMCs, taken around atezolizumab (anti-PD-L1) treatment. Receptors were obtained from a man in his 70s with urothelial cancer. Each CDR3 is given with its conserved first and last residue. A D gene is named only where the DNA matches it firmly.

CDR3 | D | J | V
CASSRQGISYEQYF | . | TRBJ2-7 | TRBV7-9
CASRGLAGNHNEQFF | TRBD2 | TRBJ2-1 | TRBV28
CASKREGRSDEQFF | TRBD2 | TRBJ2-1 | TRBV2
CASSHMTGGPSTDTQYF | TRBD1 | TRBJ2-3 | TRBV28
CASSIRGGRGETQYF | . | TRBJ2-5 | TRBV19
CASGSGGTEAFF | . | TRBJ1-1 | TRBV12-5
CASSPGTGGLNQPQHF | TRBD1 | TRBJ1-5 | TRBV7-9
CASSAGAGTGELFF | . | TRBJ2-2 | TRBV7-7
CASSLRFLREYANEQFF | TRBD2 | TRBJ2-1 | TRBV7-2
CASSPQGKAGNTIYF | . | TRBJ1-3 | TRBV18
CASSTQTGGTDYGYTF | . | TRBJ1-2 | TRBV7-2
CASTSPGRDYEQYF | TRBD2 | TRBJ2-7 | TRBV28
CASSQGGAGSYEQYF | TRBD1 | TRBJ2-7 | TRBV28
CASSPTGTGAHEQYF | TRBD1 | TRBJ2-7 | TRBV7-2
CASSQLGLAGNTGELFF | TRBD2 | TRBJ2-2 | TRBV4-2
CASTNPGGNEQFF | . | TRBJ2-1 | TRBV6-5
CSVLQRDKTDTQYF | . | TRBJ2-3 | TRBV29-1
CASAPDTSTQYF | . | TRBJ2-3 | TRBV12-5
CASSAGVTEAFF | . | TRBJ1-1 | TRBV2
CASRAGTGDGNTIYF | TRBD1 | TRBJ1-3 | TRBV5-1
CASSTLAANSYNEQFF | TRBD2 | TRBJ2-1 | TRBV18
CASSKVVGTGGKETQYF | . | TRBJ2-5 | TRBV21-1
CASSLAGTGNEQYF | TRBD2 | TRBJ2-7 | TRBV5-6
CASSLRTAYEQYF | . | TRBJ2-7 | TRBV11-3
CASSPGGEDTQYF | TRBD2 | TRBJ2-3 | TRBV6-1
CASSVGSGQGAPYTEAFF | TRBD1 | TRBJ1-1 | TRBV9
CASSSRTGKEEDKNIQYF | TRBD1 | TRBJ2-4 | TRBV11-3
CASSEELAESTDTQYF | . | TRBJ2-3 | TRBV10-2
CSVVLGGSNQPQHF | . | TRBJ1-5 | TRBV29-1